This T cell receptor beta chain was recovered during a study of PD-L1 blockade in urothelial cancer. Study outcomes and limitations: At 3 weeks on treatment, tumor-associated clones expanded more with durable benefit. Better survival was predicted by below-median pretreatment blood TCR clonality.

This CDR3 has 15 amino acids. Germline CDR1 and CDR2: LNHDA and SQIVND (reference sequence). V dropped 1 base and J dropped 2 bases, with 10 bases sitting between them. There are a few counts of this clone. Antigen: not known. Only in-frame clones appear in the TCRdb table, and some are missing; sequencing was by immunoSEQ multiplex PCR. Of 80,000 to 95,000 clones listed, 70% to 90% were seen once; the top ten hold roughly 8%. Time point given: peripheral blood 6 weeks after treatment start. Material: PBMCs, obtained around atezolizumab (anti-PD-L1) treatment. This clonotype originated in a man in his 70s with urothelial cancer. J is TRBJ2-3 and V is TRBV19, with a tentative D call TRBD1 (5 bases). The DNA for the CDR3 is TGTGCCAGTAGTATAGGGGGCGGAAACACAGATACGCAGTATTTT. Translation gives CASSIGGGNTDTQYF.